Below are 6 T cell receptor beta chains sequenced from a single sample in a study of tumor-infiltrating lymphocytes in primary liver carcinoma. Both blood RNA, taken from unsorted whole blood, and germline DNA were extracted. Production of TCR beta cDNA used roughly 500 ng total RNA together with a constant-region primer. Three nested multiplex PCR rounds, a slightly modified ARM-PCR method, built the TCR beta libraries. Investigators reported that the first two PCR rounds, at roughly 10 cycles each, used TRBV1-TRBV30 forward primers with a C-beta reverse primer. TCRdb re-called the multiplex PCR reads through MiXCR, storing one row per CDR3 protein. The sample includes fewer than 350,000 distinct CDR3 sequences, less than 75% of them seen just once. The sequencing input was peripheral blood. Receptor source: a man aged 40-50 years with primary liver carcinoma and hepatitis B virus infection.

Notes on this clonotype: A junction end diverges from the germline sequence, so it may reflect a read error. The chain is built from TRBV6-2 or TRBV6-3 and TRBJ2-3; maybe TRBD2 (6 bases). In germline, CDR1 is MNHEY, CDR2 SVGEGT. The CDR3 sequence is 16 residues long. The CDR3 region has the DNA TGTGCCAGTAGGACCGAGCGGGCCGTCCCCACAGATATGCAGTATTTT. Amino acid sequence: CASRTERAVPTDMQYF.

A remark on this clonotype: This clone may be a read error of a much larger clone one base away. The V call is TRBV10-3, the J call TRBJ1-1, with D possibly being TRBD1 (6 bases). The CDR3 is 16 residues long. V lost 9 bases and J 3 bases, leaving 23 bases between the germline ends. Germline loops: CDR1 ENHRY, CDR2 SYGVKD. The CDR3 reads CAISRDKGWQDTEAFF. Written as DNA, the CDR3 is TGTGCCATTTCACGGGACAAGGGGTGGCAGGACACTGAAGCTTTCTTT.

J is TRBJ2-7 and V is TRBV5-1; 10 bases line up with TRBD2. The CDR3 sequence is 15 residues long. The J segment lost 0 bases and the V segment lost 3 bases, leaving 3 bases of the junction unmatched. Germline CDR1 and CDR2: SGHRS and YFSETQ. CDR3: CASSSGTSASYEQYF. The CDR3 coding sequence is TGCGCCAGCAGCTCCGGGACTAGCGCCTCCTACGAGCAGTACTTC.

As concerns this clonotype: A much larger clone sits a single nucleotide away, making a read error possible. The V gene is TRBV14, the J gene TRBJ2-1; TRBD1 might be the D (5 bases). In germline, CDR1 is SGHDN, CDR2 FVKESK. The CDR3 length is 14 residues. With 4 bases removed from V and 12 bases from J, the gap between germline ends came to 19 bases. CDR3 sequence reads: CASSRGGWVDGQFF. In DNA, the CDR3 is TGTGCCAGCAGCCGGGGCGGATGGGTGGATGGGCAGTTCTTC.

Remarks on this clonotype: A read error may account for a junction end that differs from germline. The chain combines TRBV28 with TRBJ2-5; D is unclear. The CDR3 consists of 11 residues. Germline loops: CDR1 MDHEN, CDR2 SYDVKM. CDR3 nucleotides: TGTGCCTGCAGGTCGCGGGAGACCCAGTACTTC. This translates into CACRSRETQYF.

A note on this clonotype: With a much larger clone just one base away, this may be a read error. The chain joins TRBV14 to TRBJ1-1; D may be TRBD1 (5 bases). The CDR3 sequence is 13 residues long. CDR1 is SGHDN, CDR2 FVKESK, per germline. The CDR3 sequence is CASSQEHTGLASF. CDR3 nucleotides: TGTGCCAGCAGCCAAGAGCATACAGGTTTAGCTTCCTTT.